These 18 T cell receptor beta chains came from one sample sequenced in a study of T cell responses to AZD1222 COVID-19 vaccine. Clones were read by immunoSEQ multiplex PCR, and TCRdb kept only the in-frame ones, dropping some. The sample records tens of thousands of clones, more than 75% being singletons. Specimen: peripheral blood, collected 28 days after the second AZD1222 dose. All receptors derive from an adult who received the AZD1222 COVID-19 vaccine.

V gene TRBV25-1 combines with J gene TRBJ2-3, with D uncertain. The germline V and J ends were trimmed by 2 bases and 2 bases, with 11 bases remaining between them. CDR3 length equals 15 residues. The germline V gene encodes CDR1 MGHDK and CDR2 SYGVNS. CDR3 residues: CASSEVVGITDTQYF. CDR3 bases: TGTGCCAGCAGTGAAGTAGTTGGGATCACAGATACGCAGTATTTT. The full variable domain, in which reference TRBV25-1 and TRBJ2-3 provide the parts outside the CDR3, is EADIYQTPRYLVIGTGKKITLECSQTMGHDKMYWYQQDPGMELHLIHYSYGVNSTEKGDLSSESTVSRIRTEHFPLTLESARPSHTSQYLCASSEVVGITDTQYFGPGTRLTVL.

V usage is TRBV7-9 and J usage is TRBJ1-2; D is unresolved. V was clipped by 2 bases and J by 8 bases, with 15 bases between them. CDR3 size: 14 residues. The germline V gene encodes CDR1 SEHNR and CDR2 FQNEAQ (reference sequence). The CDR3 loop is CASSLSGGSSGYTF. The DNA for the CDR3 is TGTGCCAGCAGCTTATCGGGCGGAAGCTCAGGCTACACCTTC.

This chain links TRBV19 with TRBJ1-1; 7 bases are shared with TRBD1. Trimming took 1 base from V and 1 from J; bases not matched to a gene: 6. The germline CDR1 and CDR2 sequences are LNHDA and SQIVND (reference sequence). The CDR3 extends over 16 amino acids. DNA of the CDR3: TGTGCCAGTAGTATAGGGACAGGTGGGGCGAACACTGAAGCTTTCTTT. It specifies CASSIGTGGANTEAFF.

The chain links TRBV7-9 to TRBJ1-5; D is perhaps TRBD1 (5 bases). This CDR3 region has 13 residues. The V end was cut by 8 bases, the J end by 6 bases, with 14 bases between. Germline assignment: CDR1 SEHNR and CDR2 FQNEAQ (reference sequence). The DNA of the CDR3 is TGTGCCAGCGCCCCCGGGGGGGGTCAGCCCCAGCATTTT. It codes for CASAPGGGQPQHF. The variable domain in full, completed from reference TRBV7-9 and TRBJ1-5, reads DTGVSQNPRHKITKRGQNVTFRCDPISEHNRLYWYRQTLGQGPEFLTYFQNEAQLEKSRLLSDRFSAERPKGSFSTLEIQRTEQGDSAMYLCASAPGGGQPQHFGDGTRLSIL.

The CDR3: CASSPGGGYQETQYF. The CDR3 DNA follows: TGTGCCAGCTCACCGGGGGGAGGATACCAAGAGACCCAGTACTTC. This sequence joins TRBV18 and TRBJ2-5; D is perhaps TRBD2 (6 bases). The CDR3 runs 15 residues. CDR1 is KGHSH, CDR2 LQKENI, per germline. Trimming removed 3 bases at V and 0 bases at J, with 11 bases between.

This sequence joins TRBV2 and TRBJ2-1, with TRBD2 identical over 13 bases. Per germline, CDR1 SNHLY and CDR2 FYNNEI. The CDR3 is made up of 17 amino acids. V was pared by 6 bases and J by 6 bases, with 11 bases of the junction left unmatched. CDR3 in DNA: TGTGCCAGCAGCCTCTCCCAACTAGCGGGGGGGCCCAATGAGCAGTTCTTC. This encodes CASSLSQLAGGPNEQFF.

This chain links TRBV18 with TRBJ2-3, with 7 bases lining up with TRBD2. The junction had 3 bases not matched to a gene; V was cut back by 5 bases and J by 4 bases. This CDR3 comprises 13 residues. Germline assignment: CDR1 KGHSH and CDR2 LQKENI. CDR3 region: CASSGGVPDTQYF. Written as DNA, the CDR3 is TGTGCCAGCTCAGGGGGGGTCCCAGATACGCAGTATTTT. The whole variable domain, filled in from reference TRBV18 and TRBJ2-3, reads NAGVMQNPRHLVRRRGQEARLRCSPMKGHSHVYWYRQLPEEGLKFMVYLQKENIIDESGMPKERFSAEFPKEGPSILRIQQVVRGDSAAYFCASSGGVPDTQYFGPGTRLTVL.

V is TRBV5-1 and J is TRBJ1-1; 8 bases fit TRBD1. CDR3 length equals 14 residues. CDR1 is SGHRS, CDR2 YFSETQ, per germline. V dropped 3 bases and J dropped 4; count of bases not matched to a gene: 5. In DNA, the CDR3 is TGCGCCAGCAGCTCCGGGACAGGCCGCACTGAAGCTTTCTTT. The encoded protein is CASSSGTGRTEAFF.

CDR3 nucleotides: TGTGCCAGTAAATACACCGGGCAGGGAGAGTACGCTGAAGCTTTCTTT. This sequence encodes CASKYTGQGEYAEAFF. The J gene is TRBJ1-1, the V gene TRBV19; D perhaps matches TRBD1 (5 bases). Germline V lookup: CDR1 LNHDA, CDR2 SQIVND (reference sequence). Trimming pared 7 bases from V and 6 bases from J, leaving 24 bases between. This CDR3 has 16 amino acids.

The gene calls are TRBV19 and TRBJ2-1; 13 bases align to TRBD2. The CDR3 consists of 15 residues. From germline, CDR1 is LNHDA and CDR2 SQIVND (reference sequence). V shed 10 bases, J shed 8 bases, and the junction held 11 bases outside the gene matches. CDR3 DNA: TGTGCCATCACACCGACTAGCGGGGGGTGGGATGAGCAGTTCTTC. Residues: CAITPTSGGWDEQFF.

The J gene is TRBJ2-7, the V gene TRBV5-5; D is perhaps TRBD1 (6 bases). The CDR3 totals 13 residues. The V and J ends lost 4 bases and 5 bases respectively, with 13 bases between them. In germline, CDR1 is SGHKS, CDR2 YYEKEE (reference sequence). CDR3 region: CASSQRQVHEQYF. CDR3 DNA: TGTGCCAGCAGCCAAAGACAGGTACACGAGCAGTACTTC.

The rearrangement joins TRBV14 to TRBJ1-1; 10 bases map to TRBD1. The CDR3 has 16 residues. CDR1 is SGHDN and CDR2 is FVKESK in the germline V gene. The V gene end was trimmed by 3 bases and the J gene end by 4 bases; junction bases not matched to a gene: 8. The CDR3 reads CASSQHPGQGFTEAFF. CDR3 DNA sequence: TGTGCCAGCAGCCAGCATCCGGGACAGGGGTTCACTGAAGCTTTCTTT. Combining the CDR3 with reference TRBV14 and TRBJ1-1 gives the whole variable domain EAGVTQFPSHSVIEKGQTVTLRCDPISGHDNLYWYRRVMGKEIKFLLHFVKESKQDESGMPNNRFLAERTGGTYSTLKVQPAELEDSGVYFCASSQHPGQGFTEAFFGQGTRLTVV.

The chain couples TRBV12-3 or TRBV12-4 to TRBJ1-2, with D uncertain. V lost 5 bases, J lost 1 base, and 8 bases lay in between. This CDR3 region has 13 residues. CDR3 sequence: CASSPGLNYGYTF. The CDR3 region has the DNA TGTGCCAGCAGTCCCGGGCTTAACTATGGCTACACCTTC.

The CDR3 nucleotides read TGTGCCAGCAGAAGTCTCCTCTCGGAGACCCAGTACTTC. Encoded protein: CASRSLLSETQYF. The rearrangement links TRBV12-3 or TRBV12-4 to TRBJ2-5; D remains ambiguous. The length of the CDR3 is 13 residues. V lost 6 bases and J lost 5, with 13 bases in between.

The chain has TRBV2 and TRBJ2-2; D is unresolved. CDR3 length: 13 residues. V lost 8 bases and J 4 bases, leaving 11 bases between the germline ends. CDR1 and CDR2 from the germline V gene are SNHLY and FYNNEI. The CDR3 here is CASAQVFTGELFF. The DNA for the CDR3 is TGTGCCAGCGCTCAAGTATTCACCGGGGAGCTGTTTTTT. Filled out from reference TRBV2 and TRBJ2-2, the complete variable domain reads EPEVTQTPSHQVTQMGQEVILRCVPISNHLYFYWYRQILGQKVEFLVSFYNNEISEKSEIFDDQFSVERPDGSNFTLKIRSTKLEDSAMYFCASAQVFTGELFFGEGSRLTVL.

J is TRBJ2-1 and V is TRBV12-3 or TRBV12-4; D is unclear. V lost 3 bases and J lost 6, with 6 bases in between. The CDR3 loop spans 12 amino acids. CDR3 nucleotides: TGTGCCAGCAGTTTTCCCTTCAATGAGCAGTTCTTC. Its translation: CASSFPFNEQFF.

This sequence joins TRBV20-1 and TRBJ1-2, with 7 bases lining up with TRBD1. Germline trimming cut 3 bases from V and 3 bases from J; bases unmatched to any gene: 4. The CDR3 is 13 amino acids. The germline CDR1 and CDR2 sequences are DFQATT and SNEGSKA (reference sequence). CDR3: CSASGGGDYGYTF. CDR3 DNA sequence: TGCAGTGCTAGTGGAGGGGGCGACTATGGCTACACCTTC.

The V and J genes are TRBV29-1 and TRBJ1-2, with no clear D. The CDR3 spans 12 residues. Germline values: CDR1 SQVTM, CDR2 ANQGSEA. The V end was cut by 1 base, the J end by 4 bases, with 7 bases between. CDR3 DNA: TGCAGCGTTGAAGTCGGAAGCTATGGCTACACCTTC. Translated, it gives CSVEVGSYGYTF.